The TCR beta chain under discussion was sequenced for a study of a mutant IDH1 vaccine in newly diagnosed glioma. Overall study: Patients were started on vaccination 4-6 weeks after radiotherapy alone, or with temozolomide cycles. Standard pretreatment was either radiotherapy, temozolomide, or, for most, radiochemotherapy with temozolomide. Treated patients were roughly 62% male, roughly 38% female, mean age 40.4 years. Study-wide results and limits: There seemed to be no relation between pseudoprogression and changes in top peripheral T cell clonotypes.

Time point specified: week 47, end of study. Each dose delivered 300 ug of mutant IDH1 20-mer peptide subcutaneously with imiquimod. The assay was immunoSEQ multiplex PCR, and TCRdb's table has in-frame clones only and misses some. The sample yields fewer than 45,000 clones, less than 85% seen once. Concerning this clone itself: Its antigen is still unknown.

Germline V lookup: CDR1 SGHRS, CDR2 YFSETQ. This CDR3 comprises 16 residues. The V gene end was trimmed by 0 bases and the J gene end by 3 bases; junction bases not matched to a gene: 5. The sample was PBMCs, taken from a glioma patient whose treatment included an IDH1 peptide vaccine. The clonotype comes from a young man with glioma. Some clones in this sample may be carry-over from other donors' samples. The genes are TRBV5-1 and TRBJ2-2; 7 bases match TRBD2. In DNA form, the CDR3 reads TGCGCCAGCAGCTTGGGGTCTAGCGGAGACACCGGGGAGCTGTTTTTT. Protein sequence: CASSLGSSGDTGELFF. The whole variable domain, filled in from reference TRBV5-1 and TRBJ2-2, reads KAGVTQTPRYLIKTRGQQVTLSCSPISGHRSVSWYQQTPGQGLQFLFEYFSETQRNKGNFPGRFSGRQFSNSRSEMNVSTLELGDSALYLCASSLGSSGDTGELFFGEGSRLTVL.